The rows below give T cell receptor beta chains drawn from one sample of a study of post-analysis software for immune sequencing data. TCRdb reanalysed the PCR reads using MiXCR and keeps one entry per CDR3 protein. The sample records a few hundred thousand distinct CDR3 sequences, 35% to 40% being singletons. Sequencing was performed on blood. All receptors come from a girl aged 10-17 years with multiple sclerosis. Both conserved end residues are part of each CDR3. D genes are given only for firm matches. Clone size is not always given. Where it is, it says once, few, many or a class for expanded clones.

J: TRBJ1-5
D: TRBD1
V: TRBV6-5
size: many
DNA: TGTGCCAGCAGTTACCGGACAGGGGGTCAGCCCCAGCATTTT
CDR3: CASSYRTGGQPQHF

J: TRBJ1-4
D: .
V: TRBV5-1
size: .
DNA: TGCGCCAGCAGCCAAACAGGGAGGGCTAATGAAAAACTGTTTTTT
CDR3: CASSQTGRANEKLFF

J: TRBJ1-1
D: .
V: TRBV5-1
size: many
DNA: TGCGCCAGCAGCTTGAGTGGCGAGAACACTGAAGCTTTCTTT
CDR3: CASSLSGENTEAFF

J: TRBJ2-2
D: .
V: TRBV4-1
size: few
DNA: TGCGCCAGCAGCCCAGGGCATAGCAGGGGCACCGGGGAGCTGTTTTTT
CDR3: CASSPGHSRGTGELFF

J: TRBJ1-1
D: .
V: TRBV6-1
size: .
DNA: TGTGCCAGCAGTAAAGCAGGGTTGGACACTGAAGCTTTCTTT
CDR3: CASSKAGLDTEAFF

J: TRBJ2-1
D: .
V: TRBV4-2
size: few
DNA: TGTGCCAGCAGCCAAATGATTAGTGGTGGTGAGCAGTTCTTC
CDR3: CASSQMISGGEQFF

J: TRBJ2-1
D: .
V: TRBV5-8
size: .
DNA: TGTGCCAGCAGCTTGGATCAGACTGGAGGGTCCAAGCCAGGGGAGTTCTTC
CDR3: CASSLDQTGGSKPGEFF

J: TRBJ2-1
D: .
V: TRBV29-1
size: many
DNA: TGCACCACCGGGATAAACAATGAGCAGTTCTTC
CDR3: CTTGINNEQFF

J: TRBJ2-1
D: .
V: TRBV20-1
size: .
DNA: TGCAGTGCTAGGACCGGGGCAGCCTACAATGAGCAGTTCTTC
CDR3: CSARTGAAYNEQFF

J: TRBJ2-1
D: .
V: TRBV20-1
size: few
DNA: TGCAGTGCGCCGAGCCCAGGGAACAATGAGCAGTTCTTC
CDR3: CSAPSPGNNEQFF

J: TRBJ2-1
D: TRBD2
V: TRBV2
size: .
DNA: TGTGCCAGCTGGGAGCGGGAGGGTTTCAATGAGCAGTTCTTC
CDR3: CASWEREGFNEQFF

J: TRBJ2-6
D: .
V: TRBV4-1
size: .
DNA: TGCGCCAGCAGCCAAGTTCGGCAGGGGCTAGCTGGGGCCAACGTCCTGACTTTC
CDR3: CASSQVRQGLAGANVLTF

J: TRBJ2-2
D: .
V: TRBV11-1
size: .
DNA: TGTGCCAGCAGCTTAGCGCTACAGGGATCCGGGGAGCTGTTTTTT
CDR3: CASSLALQGSGELFF

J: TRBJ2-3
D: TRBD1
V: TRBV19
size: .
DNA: TGTGCCAGTAGTACGCACAGGGGGCATGAGGATACGCAGTATTTT
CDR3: CASSTHRGHEDTQYF

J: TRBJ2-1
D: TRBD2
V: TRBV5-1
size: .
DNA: TGCGCCAGCAGCTGTAGCGGGGGTCACAATGAGCAGTTCTTC
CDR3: CASSCSGGHNEQFF

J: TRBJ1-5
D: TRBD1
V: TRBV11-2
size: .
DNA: TGTGCCAGCAGCCCGGACAGGAGTGGGCCCCAGCATTTT
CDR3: CASSPDRSGPQHF

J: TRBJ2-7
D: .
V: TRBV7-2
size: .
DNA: TGTGCCAGCAGCTTGACCTACGAGCAGTACTTC
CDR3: CASSLTYEQYF

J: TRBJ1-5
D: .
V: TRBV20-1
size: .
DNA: TGCAGTGCTAGCGATGGGCACCTCAATCAGCCCCAGCATTTT
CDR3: CSASDGHLNQPQHF

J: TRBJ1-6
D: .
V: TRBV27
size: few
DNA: TGTGCCAGCTCCGGGGGTAATTCACCCCTCCACTTT
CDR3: CASSGGNSPLHF

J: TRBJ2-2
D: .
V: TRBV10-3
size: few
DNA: TGTGCCATCGACAGTAACACCGGGGAGCTGTTTTTT
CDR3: CAIDSNTGELFF

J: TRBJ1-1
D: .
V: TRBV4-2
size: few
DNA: TGTGCCAGCAGCCAACGGTTAATAGCGGAACGCAAGAACACTGAAGCTTTCTTT
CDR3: CASSQRLIAERKNTEAFF

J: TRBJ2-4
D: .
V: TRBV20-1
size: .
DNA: TGCAGTGCTAGCGAGAAAAACATTCAGTACTTC
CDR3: CSASEKNIQYF

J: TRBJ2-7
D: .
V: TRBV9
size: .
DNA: TGTGCCAGCAGCGTAGGACACCTGCGCCCTAATGAGCGGTACTTC
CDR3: CASSVGHLRPNERYF

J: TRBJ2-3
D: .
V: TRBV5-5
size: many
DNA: TGTGCCAGCAGCTTGGGGGGTCCTAGAAGCACAGATACGCAGTATTTT
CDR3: CASSLGGPRSTDTQYF

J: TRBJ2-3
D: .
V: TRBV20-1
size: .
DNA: TGCAGTGCGGCACTAGCCCAAGGTGGTACAGATACGCAGTATTTT
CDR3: CSAALAQGGTDTQYF

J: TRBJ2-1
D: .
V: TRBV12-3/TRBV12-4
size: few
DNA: TGTGCCAGCAGTTTACCCCCTAGACTCCGGGGGCCCAATGAGCAGTTCTTC
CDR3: CASSLPPRLRGPNEQFF

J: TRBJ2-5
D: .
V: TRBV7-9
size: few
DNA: TGTGCCAGCAGCCCCCCGGACAGCCAAGAGACCCAGTACTTC
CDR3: CASSPPDSQETQYF